Below are 20 T cell receptor beta chains sequenced from a single sample in a study of OX40 agonist ivuxolimab in advanced cancers. The library was prepared using the immunoSEQ multiplex PCR assay. In its TCRdb copy, this immuneACCESS table keeps in-frame sequences only and misses some clones. Where compared with another copy, unresolved V genes explain less than half of these, and the others have no known cause. This sample holds almost 85,000 clones; 94% were observed only once. Roughly 11% of the sample is in the top ten clones. The material was CD4+ or CD8+ T cells sorted from blood, obtained in a trial of the OX40 agonist ivuxolimab. The receptors derive from an adult with an advanced solid tumor such as melanoma, head and neck, liver or kidney cancer.

The chain recombines TRBV13 with TRBJ2-5; D not certain. The end of the DNA aligns better with TRBJ2-7, so the J call may be wrong. CDR3 length equals 15 residues. Germline CDR1 PRHDT, CDR2 FYEKMQ (reference sequence). The CDR3 DNA follows: TGTGCCAGCAGCCCCGACGGGCCTTCCTCCTACGAGCAGTACTTC. This translates into CASSPDGPSSYEQYF.

The genes are TRBV18 and TRBJ2-7; 7 nucleotides match TRBD1. Per germline, CDR1 KGHSH and CDR2 LQKENI. The CDR3 covers 15 residues. Trimming cost V 3 bases and J 2 bases; bases outside gene matches: 7. The CDR3 loop is CASSPLRDSTYEQYF. The CDR3 DNA follows: TGTGCCAGCTCACCCCTCCGGGACAGCACCTACGAGCAGTACTTC.

The rearrangement links TRBV6-5 to TRBJ1-1, with D perhaps matching TRBD1 (5 bases). V shed 8 bases and J shed 5 bases, with 15 bases lying between them. In germline, CDR1 is MNHEY, CDR2 SVGAGI. There are 13 residues in the CDR3. The CDR3 region is CASGYQGLTEAFF. The CDR3 nucleotides are TGTGCCAGCGGGTACCAGGGTCTAACTGAAGCTTTCTTT.

The V gene is TRBV7-2, the J gene TRBJ1-3, with TRBD1 as a possible D gene (6 bases). The germline gives CDR1 SGHTA, CDR2 FQGNSA. CDR3 size: 15 residues. Trimming removed 3 bases at V and 3 bases at J, with 12 bases between. The CDR3: CASSFEGGGGNTIYF. The CDR3 region has the DNA TGTGCCAGCAGCTTTGAGGGGGGAGGTGGAAACACCATATATTTT. The complete variable domain, with remaining parts taken from reference TRBV7-2 and TRBJ1-3, reads GAGVSQSPSNKVTEKGKDVELRCDPISGHTALYWYRQSLGQGLEFLIYFQGNSAPDKSGLPSDRFSAERTGGSVSTLTIQRTQQEDSAVYLCASSFEGGGGNTIYFGEGSWLTVV.

This clone occurred once. J is TRBJ2-4 and V is TRBV7-9; the D call may be TRBD1 or TRBD2 (7 bases each). Trimming removed 4 bases at V and 5 bases at J, with 18 bases between. The germline V gene has CDR1 SEHNR and CDR2 FQNEAQ (reference sequence). The CDR3 contains 16 residues. In DNA form, the CDR3 reads TGTGCCAGCAGCTCCTGGGAGGGACAGCTCGAAAACATTCAGTACTTC. It encodes CASSSWEGQLENIQYF.

The V call is TRBV19, the J call TRBJ2-7; 9 nucleotides match TRBD1. Germline lookup yields CDR1 LNHDA and CDR2 SQIVND (reference sequence). Unmatched junction bases numbered 11, after V lost 8 bases and J lost 6 bases. The CDR3 loop spans 14 amino acids. This CDR3 is CASQPGQGFGEQYF. The CDR3 coding sequence is TGTGCCAGTCAACCGGGACAGGGCTTTGGCGAGCAGTACTTC. Drawing the rest from reference TRBV19 and TRBJ2-7, the complete variable domain is DGGITQSPKYLFRKEGQNVTLSCEQNLNHDAMYWYRQDPGQGLRLIYYSQIVNDFQKGDIAEGYSVSREKKESFPLTVTSAQKNPTAFYLCASQPGQGFGEQYFGPGTRLTVT.

The chain joins TRBV28 to TRBJ2-1; TRBD2 agrees at 7 bases. This CDR3 comprises 15 residues. V shed 2 bases, J shed 3 bases, and the junction held 4 bases outside the gene matches. Per germline, CDR1 MDHEN and CDR2 SYDVKM. CDR3 amino acids: CASSLIGTIYNEQFF. The CDR3 DNA sequence: TGTGCCAGCAGTTTAATAGGGACTATCTACAATGAGCAGTTCTTC. Supplemented by reference TRBV28 and TRBJ2-1, the full variable domain reads DVKVTQSSRYLVKRTGEKVFLECVQDMDHENMFWYRQDPGLGLRLIYFSYDVKMKEKGDIPEGYSVSREKKERFSLILESASTNQTSMYLCASSLIGTIYNEQFFGPGTRLTVL.

The V and J genes are TRBV2 and TRBJ2-7; D not certain. This CDR3 spans 13 amino acids. Trimming pared 3 bases from V and 0 bases from J, leaving 6 bases between. Germline V gene data show CDR1 as SNHLY and CDR2 as FYNNEI. DNA of the CDR3: TGTGCCAGCAGTGATCGTATCTCCTACGAGCAGTACTTC. This gives the protein CASSDRISYEQYF.

V usage is TRBV6-6 and J usage is TRBJ2-7; 7 nucleotides agree with TRBD1. Germline V gives CDR1 MNHNY, CDR2 SVGAGI (reference sequence). The CDR3 extends over 15 amino acids. Trimming took 6 bases from V and 4 from J; bases not matched to a gene: 12. The CDR3 loop reads CASSTGQPSQYEQYF. DNA for the CDR3: TGTGCCAGCAGCACGGGACAGCCGAGTCAATACGAGCAGTACTTC.

The CDR3 sequence: CASSPRDGPNYGYTF. The CDR3 DNA is TGTGCCAGCAGCCCCCGGGACGGGCCTAACTATGGCTACACCTTC. The V gene is TRBV7-9, the J gene TRBJ1-2; D might be TRBD1 (5 bases). The germline CDR1 and CDR2 sequences are SEHNR and FQNEAQ (reference sequence). V dropped 5 bases and J dropped 0 bases, with 13 bases sitting between them. The CDR3 is 15 amino acids.

This clone was recorded once. The J gene is TRBJ1-1, the V gene TRBV7-9; 9 bases match TRBD1. The ends lost 6 bases at V and 0 bases at J; junction bases unmatched: 5. This CDR3 is built from 15 residues. The germline CDR1 and CDR2 sequences are SEHNR and FQNEAQ (reference sequence). The CDR3 reads CASSHRQGVNTEAFF. CDR3 DNA sequence: TGTGCCAGCAGTCACCGACAGGGGGTGAACACTGAAGCTTTCTTT.

The chain employs TRBV7-6 and TRBJ1-4; D remains ambiguous. This CDR3 is 16 amino acids long. V dropped 6 bases and J dropped 4 bases, with 18 bases sitting between them. Germline CDR1 and CDR2: SGHVS and FNYEAQ. The CDR3 sequence is CASSPSGDVLNEKLFF. The CDR3 nucleotides are TGTGCCAGCAGTCCCTCCGGGGATGTGCTTAATGAAAAACTGTTTTTT.

This clone has only one observation. The chain joins TRBV13 to TRBJ2-5; TRBD2 matches at 13 bases. The CDR3 runs 17 residues. V dropped 5 bases and J dropped 1; count of bases not matched to a gene: 7. The V gene's germline CDR1 is PRHDT and CDR2 FYEKMQ (reference sequence). The CDR3 loop reads CASSPSGLAGLQETQYF. The CDR3, as DNA: TGTGCCAGCAGCCCGTCGGGACTAGCGGGACTCCAAGAGACCCAGTACTTC.

The chain links TRBV5-1 to TRBJ2-7, with D perhaps given as TRBD1 or TRBD2 (5 bases each). Germline CDR1 and CDR2: SGHRS and YFSETQ. V shed 4 bases and J shed 1 base, with 12 bases lying between them. This CDR3 has 14 residues. The CDR3 sequence is CASSPSGGSYEQYF. CDR3 nucleotide sequence: TGCGCCAGCAGCCCGTCTGGGGGTTCCTACGAGCAGTACTTC.

The genes are TRBV5-6 and TRBJ2-1; weak D call: TRBD2 (5 bases). The CDR3 length is 12 residues. CDR1 and CDR2 (germline): SGHDT, YYEEEE. V lost 0 bases and J 9 bases, leaving 7 bases between the germline ends. The CDR3 DNA is TGTGCCAGCAGCTTGGCCGGGGTTGAGCAGTTCTTC. It codes for CASSLAGVEQFF.

This chain joins TRBV19 and TRBJ1-1, with D possibly matching TRBD1 (5 bases). The V end lost 0 bases, the J end lost 1 base, and 9 bases lay between the germline ends. Germline loops: CDR1 LNHDA, CDR2 SQIVND (reference sequence). The CDR3 runs 15 residues. The CDR3 region has the DNA TGTGCCAGTAGTATAGAGGGGACCTCGAACACTGAAGCTTTCTTT. Protein: CASSIEGTSNTEAFF.

The V call is TRBV15, the J call TRBJ2-1; the match to TRBD2 covers 8 bases. The CDR3 consists of 14 residues. CDR1 and CDR2 from the germline V gene are LNHNV and YYDKDF (reference sequence). V trimming: 5 bases; J trimming: 7 bases; junction bases outside the gene matches: 7. The chain's CDR3 is CATSPAGGGNEQFF. The CDR3 DNA sequence: TGTGCCACCAGCCCCGCGGGAGGAGGGAATGAGCAGTTCTTC.

V is TRBV6-1 and J is TRBJ2-1; 7 nucleotides match TRBD2. The CDR3 contains 15 residues. Trimming at V came to 3 bases and at J to 4 bases, leaving 6 bases not matched to a gene. Germline assignment: CDR1 MNHNS and CDR2 SASEGT. The CDR3 coding sequence is TGTGCCAGCAGTGAGTCGGCTAGCGGATACAATGAGCAGTTCTTC. Its protein is CASSESASGYNEQFF.

The gene calls are TRBV9 and TRBJ2-1; 10 nucleotides align to TRBD2. Germline lookup yields CDR1 SGDLS and CDR2 YYNGEE. The V and J ends lost 3 bases and 5 bases, in that order; junction bases with no gene match: 8. The CDR3 length is 16 residues. The CDR3 DNA reads TGTGCCAGCAGCGAACACCCGGGACTAGCGAACAATGAGCAGTTCTTC. Protein: CASSEHPGLANNEQFF.

The V and J genes are TRBV14 and TRBJ2-1, with D hard to call. From germline, CDR1 is SGHDN and CDR2 FVKESK. CDR3 length: 14 amino acids. Trimming stripped 0 bases from V and 5 bases from J, with 8 bases between. Here the CDR3 DNA reads TGTGCCAGCAGCCAAGATGCGCTCCACAATGAGCAGTTCTTC. Translation: CASSQDALHNEQFF.